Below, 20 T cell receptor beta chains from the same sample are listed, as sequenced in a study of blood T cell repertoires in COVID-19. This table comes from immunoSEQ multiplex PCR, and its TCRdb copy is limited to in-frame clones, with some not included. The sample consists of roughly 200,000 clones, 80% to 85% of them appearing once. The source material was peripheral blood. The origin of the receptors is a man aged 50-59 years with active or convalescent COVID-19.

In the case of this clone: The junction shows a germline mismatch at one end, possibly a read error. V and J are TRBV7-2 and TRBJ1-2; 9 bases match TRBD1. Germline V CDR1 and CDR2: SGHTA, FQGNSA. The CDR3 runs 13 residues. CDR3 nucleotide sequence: TGTGTCAGCAGCTTAGGACAGGGGTACGGCTACACCTTC. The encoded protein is CVSSLGQGYGYTF.

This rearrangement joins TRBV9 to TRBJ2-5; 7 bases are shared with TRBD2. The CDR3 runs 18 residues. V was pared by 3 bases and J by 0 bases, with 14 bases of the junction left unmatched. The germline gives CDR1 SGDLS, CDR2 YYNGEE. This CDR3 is CASSGGFSGLPYQETQYF. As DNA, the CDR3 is TGTGCCAGCAGCGGGGGGTTCTCGGGACTACCTTACCAAGAGACCCAGTACTTC. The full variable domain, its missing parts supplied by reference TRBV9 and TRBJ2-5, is DSGVTQTPKHLITATGQRVTLRCSPRSGDLSVYWYQQSLDQGLQFLIQYYNGEERAKGNILERFSAQQFPDLHSELNLSSLELGDSALYFCASSGGFSGLPYQETQYFGPGTRLLVL.

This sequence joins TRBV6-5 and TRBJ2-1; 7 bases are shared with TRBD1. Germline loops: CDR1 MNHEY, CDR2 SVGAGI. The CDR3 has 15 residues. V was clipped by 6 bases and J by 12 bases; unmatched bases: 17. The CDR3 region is CASSSSYPGQTPQFF. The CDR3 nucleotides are TGTGCCAGCAGCTCCAGTTACCCGGGACAGACCCCGCAGTTCTTC.

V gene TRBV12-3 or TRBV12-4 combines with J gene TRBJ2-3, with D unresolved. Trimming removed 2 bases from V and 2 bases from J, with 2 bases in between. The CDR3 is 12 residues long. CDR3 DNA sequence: TGTGCCAGCAGTTTACACACAGATACGCAGTATTTT. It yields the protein CASSLHTDTQYF.

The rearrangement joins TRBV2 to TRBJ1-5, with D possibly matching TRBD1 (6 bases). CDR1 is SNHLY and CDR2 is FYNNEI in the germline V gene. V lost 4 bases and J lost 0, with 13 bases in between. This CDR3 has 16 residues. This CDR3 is CASSARTVNSNQPQHF. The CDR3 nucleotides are TGTGCCAGCAGTGCCCGGACAGTAAATAGCAATCAGCCCCAGCATTTT.

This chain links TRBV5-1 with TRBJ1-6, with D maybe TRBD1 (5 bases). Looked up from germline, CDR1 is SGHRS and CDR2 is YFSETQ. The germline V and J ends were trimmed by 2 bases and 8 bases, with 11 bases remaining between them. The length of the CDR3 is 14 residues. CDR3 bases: TGCGCCAGCAGCTTTTCGGGGGGAGATTCACCCCTCCACTTT. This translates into CASSFSGGDSPLHF.

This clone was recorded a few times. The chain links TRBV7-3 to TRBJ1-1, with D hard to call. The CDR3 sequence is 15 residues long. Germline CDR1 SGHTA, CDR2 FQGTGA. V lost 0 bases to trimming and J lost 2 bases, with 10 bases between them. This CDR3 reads CASSLTRQANTEAFF. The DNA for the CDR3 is TGTGCCAGCAGCTTAACGCGTCAGGCTAACACTGAAGCTTTCTTT.

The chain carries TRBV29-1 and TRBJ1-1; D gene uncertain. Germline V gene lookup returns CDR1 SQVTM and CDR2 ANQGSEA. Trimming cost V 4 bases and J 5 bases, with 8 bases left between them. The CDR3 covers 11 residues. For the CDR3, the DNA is TGCAGCGTTGTTACGGGGACTGAAGCTTTCTTT. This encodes CSVVTGTEAFF. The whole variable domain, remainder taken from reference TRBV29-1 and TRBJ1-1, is SAVISQKPSRDICQRGTSLTIQCQVDSQVTMMFWYRQQPGQSLTLIATANQGSEATYESGFVIDKFPISRPNLTFSTLTVSNMSPEDSSIYLCSVVTGTEAFFGQGTRLTVV.

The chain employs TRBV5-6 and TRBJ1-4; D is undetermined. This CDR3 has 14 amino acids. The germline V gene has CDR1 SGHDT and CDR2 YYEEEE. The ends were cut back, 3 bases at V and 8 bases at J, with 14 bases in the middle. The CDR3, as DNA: TGTGCCAGCAGCTCAGGTTCGTTGGTCGAAAAACTGTTTTTT. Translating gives CASSSGSLVEKLFF.

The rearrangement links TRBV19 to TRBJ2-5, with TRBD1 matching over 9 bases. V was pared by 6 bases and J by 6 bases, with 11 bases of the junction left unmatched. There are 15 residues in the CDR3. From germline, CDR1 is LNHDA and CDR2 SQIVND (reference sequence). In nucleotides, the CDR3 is TGTGCCAGTAGCCCGGGACAGGGAGGCAGAAAGACCCAGTACTTC. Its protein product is CASSPGQGGRKTQYF.

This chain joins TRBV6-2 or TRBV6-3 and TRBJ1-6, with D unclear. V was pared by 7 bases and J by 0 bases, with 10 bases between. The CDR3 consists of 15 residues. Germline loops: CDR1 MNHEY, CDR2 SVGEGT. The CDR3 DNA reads TGTGCCAGCAACCCTAGGAGCTCCTATAATTCACCCCTCCACTTT. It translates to CASNPRSSYNSPLHF.

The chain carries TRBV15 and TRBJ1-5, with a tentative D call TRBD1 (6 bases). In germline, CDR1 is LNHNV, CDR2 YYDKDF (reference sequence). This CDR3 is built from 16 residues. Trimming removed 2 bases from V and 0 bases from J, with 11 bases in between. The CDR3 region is CATSRPEQGSNQPQHF. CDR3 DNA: TGTGCCACCAGCAGACCAGAACAGGGTAGCAATCAGCCCCAGCATTTT. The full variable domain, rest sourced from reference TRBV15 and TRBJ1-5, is DAMVIQNPRYQVTQFGKPVTLSCSQTLNHNVMYWYQQKSSQAPKLLFHYYDKDFNNEADTPDNFQSRRPNTSFCFLDIRSPGLGDTAMYLCATSRPEQGSNQPQHFGDGTRLSIL.

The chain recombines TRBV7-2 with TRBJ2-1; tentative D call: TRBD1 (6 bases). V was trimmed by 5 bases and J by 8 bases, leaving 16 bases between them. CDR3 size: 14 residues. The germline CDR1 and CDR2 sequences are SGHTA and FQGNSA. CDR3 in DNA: TGTGCCAGCAGCCCGGGACATAATCTCGATGAGCAGTTCTTC. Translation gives CASSPGHNLDEQFF.

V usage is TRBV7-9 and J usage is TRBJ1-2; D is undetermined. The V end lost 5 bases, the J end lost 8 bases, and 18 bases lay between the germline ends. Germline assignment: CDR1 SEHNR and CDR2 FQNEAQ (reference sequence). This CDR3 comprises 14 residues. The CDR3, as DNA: TGTGCCAGCAGCCCGGGAGGGCTTCCCTGGGGCTACACCTTC. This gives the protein CASSPGGLPWGYTF. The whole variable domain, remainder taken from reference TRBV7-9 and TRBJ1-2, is DTGVSQNPRHKITKRGQNVTFRCDPISEHNRLYWYRQTLGQGPEFLTYFQNEAQLEKSRLLSDRFSAERPKGSFSTLEIQRTEQGDSAMYLCASSPGGLPWGYTFGSGTRLTVV.

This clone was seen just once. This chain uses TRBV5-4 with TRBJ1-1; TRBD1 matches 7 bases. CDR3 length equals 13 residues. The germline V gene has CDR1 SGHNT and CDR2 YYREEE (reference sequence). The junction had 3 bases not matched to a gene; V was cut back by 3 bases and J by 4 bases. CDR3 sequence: CASSWDSLTEAFF. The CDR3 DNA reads TGTGCCAGCAGCTGGGACAGCCTCACTGAAGCTTTCTTT.

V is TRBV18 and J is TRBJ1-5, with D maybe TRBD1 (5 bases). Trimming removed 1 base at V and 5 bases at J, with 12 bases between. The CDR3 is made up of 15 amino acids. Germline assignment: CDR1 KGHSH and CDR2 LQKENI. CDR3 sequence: CASSPQGTQDQPQHF. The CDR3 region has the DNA TGTGCCAGCTCACCACAAGGGACTCAGGATCAGCCCCAGCATTTT.

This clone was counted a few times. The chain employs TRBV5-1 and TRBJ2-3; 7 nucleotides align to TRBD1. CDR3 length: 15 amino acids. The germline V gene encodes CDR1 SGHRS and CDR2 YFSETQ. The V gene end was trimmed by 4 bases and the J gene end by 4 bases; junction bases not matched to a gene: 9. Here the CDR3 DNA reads TGCGCCAGCAGCAGTACCGGGACAGCCCCAGATACGCAGTATTTT. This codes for CASSSTGTAPDTQYF. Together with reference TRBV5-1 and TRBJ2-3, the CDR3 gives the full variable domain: KAGVTQTPRYLIKTRGQQVTLSCSPISGHRSVSWYQQTPGQGLQFLFEYFSETQRNKGNFPGRFSGRQFSNSRSEMNVSTLELGDSALYLCASSSTGTAPDTQYFGPGTRLTVL.

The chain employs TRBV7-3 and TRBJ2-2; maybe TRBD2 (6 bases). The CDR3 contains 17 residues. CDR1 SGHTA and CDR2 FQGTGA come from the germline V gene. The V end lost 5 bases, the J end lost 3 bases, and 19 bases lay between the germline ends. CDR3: CASSQSVTSGDTGELFF. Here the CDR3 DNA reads TGTGCCAGCAGCCAATCTGTTACGTCGGGGGACACCGGGGAGCTGTTTTTT.

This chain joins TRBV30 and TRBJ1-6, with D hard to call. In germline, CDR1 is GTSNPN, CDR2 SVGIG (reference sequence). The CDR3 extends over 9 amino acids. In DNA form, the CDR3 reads TGTGCGCTGCGGTCGCCCCTCCACTTT. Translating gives CALRSPLHF.

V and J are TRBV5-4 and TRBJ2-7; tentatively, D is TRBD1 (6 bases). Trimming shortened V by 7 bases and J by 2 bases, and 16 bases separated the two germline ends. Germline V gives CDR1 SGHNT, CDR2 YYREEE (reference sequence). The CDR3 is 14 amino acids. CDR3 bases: TGTGCCAGCCGGCGAAAGGGGGAACCCTACGAGCAGTACTTC. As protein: CASRRKGEPYEQYF. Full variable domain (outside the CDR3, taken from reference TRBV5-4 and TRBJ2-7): ETGVTQSPTHLIKTRGQQVTLRCSSQSGHNTVSWYQQALGQGPQFIFQYYREEENGRGNFPPRFSGLQFPNYSSELNVNALELDDSALYLCASRRKGEPYEQYFGPGTRLTVT.